A selection of T cell receptor beta chains follows, all from one sample in a study of cytotoxic CD8 clonotypes in ibrutinib-treated CLL. Produced via immunoSEQ multiplex PCR; TCRdb's table is partial and in-frame only. Among about 140,000 clones listed, 80% were seen once. Sequencing was performed on PBMCs, taken after 36 months of ibrutinib treatment. The receptors derive from a human donor with chronic lymphocytic leukemia. Each CDR3 is given with its conserved first and last residue. A D gene is named only where the DNA matches it firmly. Where a row states a size, it is once, few, many or the class of an expanded clone; other rows omit it.

J | size | V | D | DNA | CDR3
TRBJ1-1 | - | TRBV19 | - | TGTGCCAGTAACCAGGGGAGGCAGGCTGAAGCTTTCTTT | CASNQGRQAEAFF
TRBJ1-1 | - | TRBV4-1 | - | TGCGCCAGCAGCCAATCTCCGGGACACACGAACACTGAAGCTTTCTTT | CASSQSPGHTNTEAFF
TRBJ2-5 | once | TRBV30 | TRBD2 | TGTGTTTTGGGGGGGGGAAAGACCCAGTACTTC | CVLGGGKTQYF
TRBJ2-1 | once | TRBV5-1 | TRBD2 | TGCGCCAGCAGCCAAACCGGGACTAGTTCTTTCCCCTACAATGAGCAGTTCTTC | CASSQTGTSSFPYNEQFF
TRBJ2-7 | once | TRBV19 | TRBD1 | TGTGCCAGTAGTATAGGGACAGGAGCCTACGAGCAGTACTTC | CASSIGTGAYEQYF
TRBJ2-1 | once | TRBV5-1 | TRBD2 | TGCGCCAGTGCTACTAGCGCATCCTACAATGAGCAGTTCTTC | CASATSASYNEQFF
TRBJ1-2 | - | TRBV6-1 | - | TGTGCCAGCAGGAACCTCCTATCGGGTGGCTATGGCTACACCTTC | CASRNLLSGGYGYTF
TRBJ1-4 | - | TRBV10-3 | - | TGTGCCATCAGTGAGCCCAGGGGCGGGAATGAAAAACTGTTTTTT | CAISEPRGGNEKLFF
TRBJ2-2 | - | TRBV7-9 | TRBD1 | TGTGCCAGCAGCTTCGCAGGACAGGGGGCCGGGGAGCTGTTTTTT | CASSFAGQGAGELFF
TRBJ2-2 | - | TRBV30 | - | TGTGCCTGGAACAAACCTCCGGGAGCCTATTTTATCGCGAACACCGGGGAGCTGTTTTTT | CAWNKPPGAYFIANTGELFF
TRBJ1-4 | once | TRBV5-6 | - | TGTGCCAGCAGCAAAACAGGGTATGAAAAACTGTTTTTT | CASSKTGYEKLFF
TRBJ1-3 | - | TRBV10-3 | - | TGTGCCATCACCATGGACTCTGGAAACACCATATATTTT | CAITMDSGNTIYF
TRBJ2-2 | few | TRBV18 | - | TGTGCCAGCTCACCACTGACCCTCGCACTTGAGCTGTTTTTT | CASSPLTLALELFF